This TCR beta chain was recovered during a study of blood T cell repertoires in COVID-19 (dated by TCRdb to 2018 to 2021). For context, the study as a whole: The collaborator samples originated in the United States, Italy and Spain and spanned the acute and convalescent phases of COVID-19. The material from the prospective study consisted of cDNA or gDNA derived from T cells, B-cell-depleted T cells, or PBMCs. The dataset comprised deeply sampled blood TCRbeta repertoires from subjects exposed to, actively infected with, or recovered from COVID-19. The repertoires were released in a freely available public database meant as a resource for research on the immune response to SARS-CoV-2. The samples were drawn from two sources: the first 160 participants of the ongoing ImmuneRACE study, and 1,200 or so subjects contributed by 6 global collaborators. Sample metadata almost always included a de-identified subject ID, COVID-19 status, age in years and sex. Where available, HLA class I and class II types were obtained from metadata supplied by the sample provider rather than from assay-based typing.

Whole blood was collected in K2EDTA tubes by collaborating institutions according to the institutions' own protocols. For TCRbeta analysis, collaborator samples were shipped as frozen whole blood, as isolated PBMCs, or as DNA extracted from either sample type. Overall results and qualifications from the work: The quantity of clinical and demographic metadata differed by source and by participant and was supplied without curation.

In the case of this clone: Its antigen specificity is not known. Per-base quality was not reported, and no clone a single base away is much larger than it.

Ends trimmed: V by 2 bases, J by 3 bases; bases unmatched to a gene: 10. Including cysteine and phenylalanine, the CDR3 has 16 amino acids. Kept here is only the CDR3 DNA, which spans 48 bases and is read in frame from base 1. The germline V gene provides CDR1 MNHEY and CDR2 SVGAGI. The immunoSEQ Assay, a bias-controlled multiplex PCR, was used to amplify TCRbeta CDR3 regions from genomic DNA. From the authors' description of their analysis: The number of nucleated cells in each sample was estimated by amplification of reference gene primers within the assay. To quantify the absolute abundance of each unique TCRbeta CDR3 rearrangement, sequence reads were collapsed and filtered. For each sample, productive Simpson clonality was calculated as the square root of Simpson's diversity index over productive rearrangements. This is the immuneACCESS table as TCRdb keeps it, with only in-frame sequences that have V and J called. A part of the clones is gone; compared with another copy, unresolved V genes explain less than half, and the rest is unexplained. D and trimming come from the DNA, and the V and J calls and clone size come from that table. For this sample there are more than 150,000 clones; more than 80% appear just once. Approximately 3% of the sample goes to the ten largest clones.

Sequencing input: peripheral blood. Recombination connected TRBV6-5 to TRBJ2-7, and TRBD1 aligns with 7 junction nucleotides. The receptor comes from a man aged 55 to 70 with acute or convalescent COVID-19. In nucleotide form, the sequence is TGTGCCAGCAGTTACGTGGGTAGGGGGCTAGACTACGAGCAGTACTTC. It translates to CASSYVGRGLDYEQYF.